This T cell receptor (beta chain) was documented in a study of vaccination and CD4 T cells after COVID-19. Worth noting for this clonotype: Its antigen remains unknown.

Treatment indicated: roughly nine-day PBMC culture with coronavirus spike peptide pools or control peptides (ViraFEST assay). The V end was cut by 4 bases, the J end by 0 bases, with 4 bases between. The CDR3 runs to 12 residues. Germline loops: CDR1 SQVTM, CDR2 ANQGSEA. Once obtained from cultured CD4+ T cells, the DNA was sequenced using the Oncomine TCR Beta short-read assay. One entry per CDR3 protein, called by TCRdb with MiXCR from the PCR reads. The sample holds 12,000 or so distinct CDR3 sequences, 75% seen once. Sequencing was performed on CD4+ T cells from blood, cultured in vitro. The rearrangement uses TRBV29-1 and TRBJ1-5; D gene ambiguous. This TCR derives from a human donor who had recovered from COVID-19. The CDR3 bases are TGCAGCGTTGGAAATAGCAATCAGCCCCAGCATTTT. Translated, it gives CSVGNSNQPQHF.